What follows describes a single TCR beta chain. These data are taken from a study of regulatory T cells in long-lasting Graves disease. The germline V gene has CDR1 SGHRS and CDR2 YFSETQ. The length of the CDR3 is 12 residues. V lost 5 bases, J lost 7 bases, and 10 bases lay in between. TCR beta libraries were built with iRepertoire HTBI primers and Arm-PCR of CDR3 regions. TCRdb re-analysed the multiplex PCR reads in MiXCR, keeping a single row per CDR3 protein. The data contain some 440,000 distinct CDR3 sequences, less than 25% of them seen just once; the ten biggest clones take up 7.8%. Time point described: persistent/refractory GD, antithyroid drugs over 5 years with positive TRAb. Preparation of the TCR library used RNA extracted from PBMCs.

This receptor was obtained from a female donor with Graves disease. The sample consisted of peripheral blood mononuclear cells (PBMCs), taken when the disease was refractory, from a patient treated with antithyroid drugs. The chain joins TRBV5-1 to TRBJ2-1, with a weak D call TRBD2 (6 bases). This chain's CDR3 is CASRLTSNEQFF. The CDR3 DNA follows: TGCGCCAGCAGATTGACTAGTAATGAGCAGTTCTTC.